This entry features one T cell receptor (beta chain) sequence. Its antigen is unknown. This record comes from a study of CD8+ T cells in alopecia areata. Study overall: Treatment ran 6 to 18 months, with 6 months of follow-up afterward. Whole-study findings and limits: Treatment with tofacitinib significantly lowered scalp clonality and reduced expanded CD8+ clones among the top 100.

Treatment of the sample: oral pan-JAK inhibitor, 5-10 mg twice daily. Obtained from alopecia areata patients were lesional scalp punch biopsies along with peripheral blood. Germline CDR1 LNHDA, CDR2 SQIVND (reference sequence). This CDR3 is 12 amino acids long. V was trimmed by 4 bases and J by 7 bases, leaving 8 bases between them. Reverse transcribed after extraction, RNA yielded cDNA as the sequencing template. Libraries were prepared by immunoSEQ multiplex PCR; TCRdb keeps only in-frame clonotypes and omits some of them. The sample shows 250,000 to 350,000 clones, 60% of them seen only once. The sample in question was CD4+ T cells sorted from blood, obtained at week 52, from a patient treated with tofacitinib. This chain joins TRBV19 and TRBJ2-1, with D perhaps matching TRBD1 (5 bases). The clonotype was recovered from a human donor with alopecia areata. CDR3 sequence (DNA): TGTGCCAGTAGTAAAGGGGCGAATGAGCAGTTCTTC. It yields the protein CASSKGANEQFF.